This is a list of T cell receptor beta chains from one sample in a study of cytomegalovirus exposure and HLA in healthy donors. Using immunoSEQ multiplex PCR, the repertoire was profiled, and TCRdb retains in-frame clones only, with some absent. The data contain roughly 230,000 clones, 80% to 90% of them singletons. Sample: PBMCs. These receptors originate from a girl aged 2-10 years in good health and CMV-seronegative. The conserved cysteine and the conserved F or W are not part of the CDR3 here. A D gene is named only where the DNA matches it firmly.

>11|TRBV5-4|TRBJ2-5|TRBD2
ASSLEREGIQY
>13|TRBV5-4|TRBJ2-5|TRBD2
ASSPRASGQETQY
>14|TRBV5-4|TRBJ2-7|TRBD2
ASSGTSGKSSYEQY
>15|TRBV6-4|TRBJ2-1|TRBD2
ASSASGLAGIYNEQF
>14|TRBV9|TRBJ2-3|TRBD2
ASSGTSGSYTDTQY
>10|TRBV6-1|TRBJ1-2|.
ASSFRTGGYT
>10|TRBV30|TRBJ1-6|.
AWSAGNSPLH
>13|TRBV29-1|TRBJ2-5|TRBD1
SVARTGGYLETQY
>13|TRBV5-1|TRBJ2-1|TRBD1
ASGTGTGSYNEQF
>13|TRBV29-1|TRBJ1-1|.
SVGPGGARNTEAF
>14|TRBV18|TRBJ2-7|.
ASSPYQGSPPYEQY
>13|TRBV7-6|TRBJ1-2|.
ASSSSSTGDYGYT
>14|TRBV2|TRBJ1-1|.
ASSESPSGWYTEAF
>12|TRBV7-9|TRBJ1-2|TRBD1
SSSPRDRSSGYT
>15|TRBV11-2|TRBJ2-7|TRBD2
ASSLLTSVRSSYEQY
>11|TRBV2|TRBJ1-2|.
ASSEGGGYGYT
>13|TRBV7-9|TRBJ2-7|TRBD1
ASSPIPGGLNEQY
>12|TRBV6-1|.|TRBD1
ASSPGQGAYEQY
>11|TRBV5-6|TRBJ2-3|TRBD2
ASRRGGADTQY
>13|TRBV25-1|TRBJ2-1|.
ASSEWVSTYSEQF
>13|TRBV6-5|TRBJ2-7|TRBD1
ASSLDRGRTYEQY
>13|TRBV19|TRBJ2-6|TRBD1
ASRTGSSGANVLT
>12|TRBV27|TRBJ2-5|TRBD1
ASSSMDRQETQY
>14|TRBV5-1|TRBJ1-1|.
ASSLAAGKLNTEAF
>12|TRBV6-5|TRBJ2-1|.
ASSRKASRNEQF
>12|TRBV5-1|TRBJ1-2|TRBD1
ASSLDRGLYGYT
>10|TRBV5-6|TRBJ2-7|.
ASSLIVAEQY
>12|TRBV27|TRBJ2-1|TRBD2
ASRLAGVYNEQF
>10|TRBV6-1|TRBJ1-1|TRBD1
ASIDRASEAF
>12|TRBV30|TRBJ2-7|TRBD1
AWSVGTGHDEQY
>12|TRBV5-1|TRBJ2-1|TRBD2
ASSLAGVYNEQF
>9|TRBV11-2|TRBJ2-5|.
ASSPGETQY
>11|TRBV7-8|TRBJ1-4|.
ASSLSGIEKLF
>13|TRBV7-9|TRBJ2-3|.
SSSLGGSGTDTQY
>16|TRBV11-2|TRBJ1-4|TRBD1
ASSLKGTGLTSNEKLF
>12|TRBV19|TRBJ1-6|.
ASTDRSYNSPLH
>14|TRBV5-6|TRBJ2-1|TRBD2
ASRGVAGGLYNEQF
>10|TRBV27|TRBJ2-2|.
ASSPPVGELF
>11|TRBV25-1|TRBJ1-1|.
ASTQTLGTEAF
>13|TRBV19|TRBJ1-1|TRBD1
ASSRSTGFGTEAF
>11|TRBV25-1|TRBJ2-5|.
ASSELKGATQY
>18|TRBV5-1|TRBJ1-1|TRBD1
ASSLFGADGTGGLGTEAF
>11|TRBV6-5|TRBJ1-2|.
ASSYSTPGGYT
>11|TRBV7-9|TRBJ1-2|.
ASSSGGKNGYT
>12|TRBV11-2|TRBJ2-7|.
ASSLNPLIYEQY
>12|TRBV6-6|TRBJ2-4|.
ASSYSEAGPLQY
>10|TRBV2|.|.
ASSEGGYEQY
>11|TRBV29-1|TRBJ2-4|TRBD1
SVGDRGMNIQY